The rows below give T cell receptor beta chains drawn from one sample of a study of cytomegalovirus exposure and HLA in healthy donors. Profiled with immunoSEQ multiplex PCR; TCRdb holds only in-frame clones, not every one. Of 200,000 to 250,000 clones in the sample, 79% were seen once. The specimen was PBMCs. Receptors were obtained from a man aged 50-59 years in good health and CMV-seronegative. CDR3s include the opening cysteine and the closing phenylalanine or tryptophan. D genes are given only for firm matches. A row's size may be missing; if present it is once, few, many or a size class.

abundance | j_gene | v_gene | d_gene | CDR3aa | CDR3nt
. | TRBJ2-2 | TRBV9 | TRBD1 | CASSLTGTGGLTGELFF | TGTGCCAGCAGCCTTACCGGGACAGGGGGCTTGACCGGGGAGCTGTTTTTT
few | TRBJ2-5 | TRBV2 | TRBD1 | CASSEDRVETQYF | TGTGCCAGCAGCGAGGACAGGGTCGAAACCCAGTACTTC
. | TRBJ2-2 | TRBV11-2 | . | CASSRAEGAITGELFF | TGTGCCAGCAGCCGTGCAGAGGGCGCGATCACCGGGGAGCTGTTTTTT
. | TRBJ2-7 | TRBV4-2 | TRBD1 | CASSQDPTGSYEQYF | TGTGCCAGCAGCCAAGACCCGACAGGGTCCTACGAGCAGTACTTC
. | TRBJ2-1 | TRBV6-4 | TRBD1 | CASSLQGEDSGNEQFF | TGTGCCAGCAGTTTACAGGGGGAGGATTCGGGAAATGAGCAGTTCTTC
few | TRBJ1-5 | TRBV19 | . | CASSEPGTYQPQHF | TGTGCCAGTAGTGAGCCAGGAACCTATCAGCCCCAGCATTTT
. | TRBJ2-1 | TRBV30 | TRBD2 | CASTRENYLNNEQFF | TGTGCCTCAACGCGGGAGAACTACCTAAACAATGAGCAGTTCTTC
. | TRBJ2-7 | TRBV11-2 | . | CASSLSVGVLYEQYF | TGTGCCAGCAGCTTATCCGTAGGGGTCCTCTACGAGCAGTACTTC
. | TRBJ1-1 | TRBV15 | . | CATSRDRIGGGTEAFF | TGTGCCACCAGCAGAGATCGAATCGGTGGGGGGACTGAAGCTTTCTTT
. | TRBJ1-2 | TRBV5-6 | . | CASSYPGGTYGYTF | TGTGCCAGCAGCTACCCGGGGGGTACCTATGGCTACACCTTC
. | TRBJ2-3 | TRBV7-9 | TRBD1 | CASSLTGPTDTQYF | TGTGCCAGCAGCTTGACAGGGCCGACAGATACGCAGTATTTT
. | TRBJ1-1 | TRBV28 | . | CASIPASRASNTEAFF | TGTGCCAGCATCCCAGCGTCCAGGGCCTCGAACACTGAAGCTTTCTTT
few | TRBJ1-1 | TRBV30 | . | CAWRTGTEAFF | TGTGCCTGGAGAACAGGCACTGAAGCTTTCTTT
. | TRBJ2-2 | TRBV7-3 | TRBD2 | CASSLSGRAAGELFF | TGTGCCAGCAGCCTTAGCGGGAGGGCCGCCGGGGAGCTGTTTTTT